The table lists the clone carrying this T cell receptor (beta chain) with many counts. No antigen is known for it. This specimen belongs to a study of T cell repertoires in cytomegalovirus infection. Study details: CMV infection together with matching HLA type was indicated by public TCR beta signatures. Whole-study findings and limits: Within the response measured ex vivo, HLA-C-restricted CMV-specific TCR beta clonotypes were dominant. Individuals carrying CMV plus the relevant HLA were identified by cumulative frequency of public TCR beta families.

V was clipped by 0 bases and J by 2 bases, with 12 bases between them. Germline V lookup: CDR1 SGHTA, CDR2 FQGNSA. The CDR3 has 16 residues. TCRdb re-called the reads through MiXCR, storing one row per CDR3 protein. In the table there are roughly 280,000 distinct CDR3 sequences, around 20% of which are singletons. The rearrangement joins TRBV7-2 to TRBJ2-3; D not resolved. Specimen: cultured PBMCs, collected from culture after CMV antigen stimulation. This TCR was recovered from a human donor in good health (CMV status not recorded). Some clones in this sample may be carry-over from other donors' samples. CDR3 sequence reads: CASSLARGRNTDTQYF. Here the CDR3 DNA reads TGTGCCAGCAGCTTAGCGCGTGGGCGTAACACAGATACGCAGTATTTT. The variable domain in full, with the rest retrieved from reference TRBV7-2 and TRBJ2-3, is GAGVSQSPSNKVTEKGKDVELRCDPISGHTALYWYRQSLGQGLEFLIYFQGNSAPDKSGLPSDRFSAERTGGSVSTLTIQRTQQEDSAVYLCASSLARGRNTDTQYFGPGTRLTVL.